This T cell receptor (beta chain) was captured in a study of T cells after yellow fever vaccination. The study, taken as a whole, reports: Contamination by abundant bulk-population clonotypes could be present in FACS-sorted repertoires. In post-booster samples, most primary-vaccination clones reappeared (just under 97% CD4, 70% to 90% CD8).

TCRdb ran MiXCR on the 5' RACE reads and lists one entry per CDR3 protein. The sample yields 620,000 or so distinct CDR3 sequences, roughly 17% seen once. This clonotype was counted between two and nine times. Its antigen is currently unknown. The CDR3 loop spans 14 amino acids. The germline V and J ends were trimmed by 6 bases and 5 bases, with 13 bases remaining between them. CDR1 and CDR2 from the germline V gene are SNHLY and FYNNEI. This chain links TRBV2 with TRBJ2-2, with TRBD2 as a possible D gene (6 bases). Sample: PBMCs, taken around 5 days after the first yellow fever vaccination. The clonotype originates from a man aged 18-30 years who received the YFV17D yellow fever vaccine. Here the CDR3 reads CASSRGALTGELFF. DNA of the CDR3: TGTGCCAGCAGCCGCGGGGCTCTAACCGGGGAGCTGTTTTTT.